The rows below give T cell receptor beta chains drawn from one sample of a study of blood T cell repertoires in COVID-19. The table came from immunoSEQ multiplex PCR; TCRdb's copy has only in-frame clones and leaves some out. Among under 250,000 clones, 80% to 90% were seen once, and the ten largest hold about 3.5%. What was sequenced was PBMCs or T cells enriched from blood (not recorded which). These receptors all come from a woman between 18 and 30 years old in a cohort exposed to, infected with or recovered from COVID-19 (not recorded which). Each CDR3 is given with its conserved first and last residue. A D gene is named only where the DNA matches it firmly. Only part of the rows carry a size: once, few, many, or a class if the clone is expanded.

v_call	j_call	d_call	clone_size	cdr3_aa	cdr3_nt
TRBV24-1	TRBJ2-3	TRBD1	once	CATSDLPDRGGTDTQYF	TGTGCCACCAGTGATTTGCCCGACAGGGGGGGAACAGATACGCAGTATTTT
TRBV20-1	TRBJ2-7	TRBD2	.	CSASLPTSASEQYF	TGCAGTGCTAGTCTCCCGACTAGCGCCAGTGAGCAGTACTTC
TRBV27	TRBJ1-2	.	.	CASSLYLDSRGYTF	TGTGCCAGCAGTTTATACCTTGACAGTCGAGGCTACACCTTC
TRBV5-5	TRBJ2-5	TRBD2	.	CASSSGTSSETQYF	TGTGCCAGCAGCTCCGGGACTAGTAGTGAGACCCAGTACTTC
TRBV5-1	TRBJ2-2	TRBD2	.	CASSLWGLTTGELFF	TGCGCCAGCAGCTTGTGGGGACTAACCACCGGGGAGCTGTTTTTT
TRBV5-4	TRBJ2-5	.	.	CASSSGTRRETQYF	TGTGCCAGCAGCTCCGGGACAAGGAGGGAGACCCAGTACTTC
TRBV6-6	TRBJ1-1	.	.	CASSYQGTSTEAFF	TGTGCCAGCAGTTACCAGGGGACGAGCACTGAAGCTTTCTTT
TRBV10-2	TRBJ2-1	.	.	CASSGGYEQFF	TGCGCCAGCAGTGGAGGGTATGAGCAGTTCTTC
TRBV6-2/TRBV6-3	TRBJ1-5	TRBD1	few	CASSFGQGGQPQHF	TGTGCCAGCAGTTTCGGGCAGGGGGGTCAGCCCCAGCATTTT
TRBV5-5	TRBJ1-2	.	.	CASSLWGGPGYTF	TGTGCCAGCAGCTTGTGGGGGGGCCCTGGCTACACCTTC
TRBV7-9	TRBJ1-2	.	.	CASSLQGRVGGYTF	TGTGCCAGCAGCTTACAGGGTCGCGTTGGTGGCTACACCTTC
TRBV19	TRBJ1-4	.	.	CASSILSTNEKLFF	TGTGCCAGTAGTATTCTGTCAACTAATGAAAAACTGTTTTTT
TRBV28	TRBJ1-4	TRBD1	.	CASSTHYRGRNEKLFF	TGTGCCAGCAGTACTCATTACAGGGGGCGGAATGAAAAACTGTTTTTT
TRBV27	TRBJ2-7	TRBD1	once	CASSTGTGGNKQYF	TGTGCCAGCAGTACCGGGACAGGGGGCAATAAGCAGTACTTC
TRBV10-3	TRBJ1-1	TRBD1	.	CAITGQGMGEAFF	TGTGCCATCACAGGACAGGGGATGGGAGAAGCTTTCTTT
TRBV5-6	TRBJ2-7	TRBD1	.	CASTRQGWSEQYF	TGTGCCAGCACCCGACAGGGGTGGTCCGAGCAGTACTTC
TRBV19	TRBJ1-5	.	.	CASSMAGVANQPQHF	TGTGCCAGTAGTATGGCAGGGGTCGCCAATCAGCCCCAGCATTTT
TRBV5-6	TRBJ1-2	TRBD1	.	CASSQQGTSYGYTF	TGTGCCAGCAGTCAACAGGGGACCTCCTATGGCTACACCTTC
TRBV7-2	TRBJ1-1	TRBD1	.	CASSADRGREAFF	TGTGCCAGCAGCGCCGACAGGGGGCGTGAAGCTTTCTTT
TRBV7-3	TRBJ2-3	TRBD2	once	CASSLIGQSGDTDTQYF	TGTGCCAGCAGCTTAATTGGCCAAAGCGGGGACACAGATACGCAGTATTTT
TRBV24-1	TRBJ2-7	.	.	CATSDWGEQLGIYEQYF	TGTGCCACCAGTGATTGGGGGGAACAGTTAGGGATTTACGAGCAGTACTTC
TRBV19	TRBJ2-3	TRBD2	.	CASSLRTSGGSDTQYF	TGTGCCAGTAGTCTCCGGACTAGCGGGGGCTCCGATACGCAGTATTTT
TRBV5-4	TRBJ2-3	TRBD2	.	CASSSSVIAGETDTQYF	TGTGCCAGCAGCTCATCTGTTATAGCGGGAGAAACAGATACGCAGTATTTT
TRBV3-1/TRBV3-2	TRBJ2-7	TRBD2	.	CASRGTSGEGEQYF	TGTGCCAGCAGAGGGACTAGCGGGGAGGGAGAGCAGTACTTC
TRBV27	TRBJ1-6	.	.	CASSWQGPDNSPLHF	TGTGCCAGCAGTTGGCAGGGTCCGGACAATTCACCCCTCCACTTT
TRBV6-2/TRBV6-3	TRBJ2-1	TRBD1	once	CASSYLRGDRLDEQFF	TGTGCCAGCAGTTACTTGAGAGGGGACAGGCTCGATGAGCAGTTCTTC
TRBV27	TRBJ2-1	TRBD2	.	CASSRLAGGYNEQFF	TGTGCCAGCAGTCGTCTAGCGGGGGGTTACAATGAGCAGTTCTTC
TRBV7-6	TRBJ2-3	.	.	CASSLGNSHGTDTQYF	TGTGCCAGCAGCTTAGGTAACTCGCACGGCACAGATACGCAGTATTTT
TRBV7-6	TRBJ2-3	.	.	CASSLAGAEPDTQYF	TGTGCCAGCAGCTTAGCAGGGGCCGAGCCAGATACGCAGTATTTT
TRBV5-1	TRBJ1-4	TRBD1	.	CASSPADRVSEKLFF	TGCGCCAGCAGCCCTGCCGACAGGGTTAGCGAAAAACTGTTTTTT
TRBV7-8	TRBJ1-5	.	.	CASRPTGGVGQPQHF	TGTGCCAGCAGGCCAACAGGAGGGGTGGGTCAGCCCCAGCATTTT
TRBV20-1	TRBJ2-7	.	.	CSAVQGYEQYF	TGCAGTGCGGTACAGGGTTACGAGCAGTACTTC
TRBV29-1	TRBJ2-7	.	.	CSVETSGQGLYEQYF	TGCAGCGTTGAAACCTCAGGGCAGGGGCTTTACGAGCAGTACTTC
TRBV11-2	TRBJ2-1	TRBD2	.	CASSQSSGSSYNEQFF	TGTGCCAGCAGCCAATCTAGCGGGAGCTCCTACAATGAGCAGTTCTTC
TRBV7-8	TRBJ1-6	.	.	CASSFFGQDNSPLHF	.
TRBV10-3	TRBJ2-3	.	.	CAIFPSFTGRTDTQYF	TGTGCCATCTTCCCTTCGTTTACAGGGCGCACAGATACGCAGTATTTT
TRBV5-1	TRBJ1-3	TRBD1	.	CASSTTGATRGNTIYF	TGCGCCAGCAGCACGACAGGGGCGACGAGGGGAAACACCATATATTTT
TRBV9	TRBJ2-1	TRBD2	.	CASSPSGTTYNEQFF	TGTGCCAGCAGCCCTAGCGGGACTACCTACAATGAGCAGTTCTTC
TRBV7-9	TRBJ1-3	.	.	CASSSSGLVVGNTIYF	TGTGCCAGCAGCTCTTCGGGACTCGTCGTGGGAAACACCATATATTTT
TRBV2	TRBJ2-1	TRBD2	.	CASSRASGTYNEQFF	TGTGCCAGCAGCCGGGCTAGCGGGACCTACAATGAGCAGTTCTTC
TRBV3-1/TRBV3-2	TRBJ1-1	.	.	CASSPLLGYTEAFF	TGTGCCAGCAGCCCCTTACTAGGGTACACTGAAGCTTTCTTT
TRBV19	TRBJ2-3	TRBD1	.	CASSPRDRGVTDTQYF	TGTGCCAGTAGTCCCCGGGACAGGGGCGTCACAGATACGCAGTATTTT
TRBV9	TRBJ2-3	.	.	CASTKGGARGTDTQYF	TGTGCCAGCACCAAAGGGGGGGCGCGTGGCACAGATACGCAGTATTTT
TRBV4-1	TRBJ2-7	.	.	CASSQDPTFSSYEQYF	TGCGCCAGCAGCCAAGATCCAACTTTTTCCTCCTACGAGCAGTACTTC
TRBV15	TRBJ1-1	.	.	CATSREGSMNTEAFF	TGTGCCACCAGCAGAGAGGGCAGCATGAACACTGAAGCTTTCTTT
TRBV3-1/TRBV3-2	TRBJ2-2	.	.	CASSQFNGGGTGELFF	TGTGCCAGCAGCCAATTCAACGGGGGTGGTACCGGGGAGCTGTTTTTT
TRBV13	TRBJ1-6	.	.	CASSRRDSGGNSPLHF	TGTGCCAGCAGCCGGCGGGATTCGGGGGGTAATTCACCCCTCCACTTT
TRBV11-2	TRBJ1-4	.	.	CASAKPTNEKLFF	TGTGCCAGTGCTAAGCCAACTAATGAAAAACTGTTTTTT